The 32 T cell receptor beta chains below come from one sample, sequenced in a study of prognosis after radiotherapy for stage I lung cancer. Genomic DNA was the source, and TCR beta CDR3 was amplified from it by two-round multiplex PCR. The first PCR round targeted every TRBV and TRBJ gene with specific primers. TCRdb re-derived calls from the multiplex PCR reads in MiXCR, one entry per CDR3 protein. The data hold 14,000 or so distinct CDR3 sequences, with roughly 50% observed a single time. This specimen consisted of PBMCs, obtained before or after stereotactic body radiation therapy (not recorded which). Every receptor here comes from a donor over 45 with non-small cell lung cancer.

Points on this clonotype: This may arise from a read error, as a much more abundant clone is one base away. The chain recombines TRBV4-1 with TRBJ2-1; 7 nucleotides line up with TRBD1. J gave up 10 bases and V 1 base, and 13 bases lay outside the gene matches. The germline V gene encodes CDR1 MGHRA and CDR2 YSYEKL. There are 16 residues in the CDR3. CDR3 amino acids: CASSQGDRLTHYEQFF. CDR3 nucleotides: TGCGCCAGCAGCCAAGGGGACAGATTGACCCACTACGAGCAGTTCTTC.

V gene TRBV6-5 combines with J gene TRBJ1-1, with D possibly being TRBD1 (5 bases). The germline V gene has CDR1 MNHEY and CDR2 SVGAGI. With 2 bases removed from V and 7 bases from J, the gap between germline ends came to 20 bases. The CDR3 is 16 amino acids. In DNA form, the CDR3 reads TGTGCCAGCAGTTACAGTGGAAGGGGAGCCGGCCTTGAAGCTTTCTTT. Its translation is CASSYSGRGAGLEAFF.

This clonotype was detected ten times or more. The chain couples TRBV10-3 to TRBJ2-7; 12 nucleotides line up with TRBD2. In germline, CDR1 is ENHRY, CDR2 SYGVKD. The CDR3 length is 16 residues. J lost 0 bases, V lost 3 bases, and 3 bases had no gene match. The chain's CDR3 is CAISDPSGGASYEQYF. Here the CDR3 DNA reads TGTGCCATCAGTGACCCTAGCGGGGGGGCCTCCTACGAGCAGTACTTC.

The chain links TRBV20-1 to TRBJ2-1, with TRBD2 identical over 10 bases. The CDR3 loop spans 16 amino acids. Looked up from germline, CDR1 is DFQATT and CDR2 is SNEGSKA (reference sequence). The V segment lost 2 bases and the J segment 4 bases; nucleotides outside the gene matches: 8. In DNA form, the CDR3 reads TGCAGTGCTAGAAAGGCCGGGACTAGCGTTTACAATGAGCAGTTCTTC. This codes for CSARKAGTSVYNEQFF.

This clonotype was seen at least ten times. This chain uses TRBV27 with TRBJ2-5, with TRBD2 as a possible D gene (6 bases). This CDR3 has 13 amino acids. V lost 8 bases, J lost 5 bases, and 15 bases lay in between. The germline V gene has CDR1 MNHEY and CDR2 SMNVEV (reference sequence). CDR3 sequence: CASGGLLTETQYF. The CDR3, as DNA: TGTGCCAGCGGGGGGTTACTGACGGAGACCCAGTACTTC.

The chain couples TRBV5-1 to TRBJ2-1, with D uncertain. The germline CDR1 and CDR2 sequences are SGHRS and YFSETQ. The V end was cut by 0 bases, the J end by 0 bases, with 7 bases between. The CDR3 consists of 15 residues. In DNA form, the CDR3 reads TGCGCCAGCAGCTTGGTACAAATCTCCTACAATGAGCAGTTCTTC. This sequence encodes CASSLVQISYNEQFF.

The genes are TRBV20-1 and TRBJ2-3; tentative D call: TRBD1 (5 bases). Deletions cut 6 bases from V and 2 bases from J, with 12 bases between. Per the germline V gene, CDR1 is DFQATT and CDR2 is SNEGSKA (reference sequence). The CDR3 loop spans 13 amino acids. The CDR3 here is CSADSVATDTQYF. The DNA for the CDR3 is TGCAGTGCCGACAGCGTGGCCACAGATACGCAGTATTTT.

As for this clonotype: One junction end disagrees with the germline gene, perhaps due to a read error. CDR3 region: CASILEGTWLETQYF. CDR3 nucleotide sequence: TGTGCCAGCATCTTGGAGGGGACATGGTTAGAGACCCAGTACTTC. This chain uses TRBV5-4 with TRBJ2-5, with D possibly called TRBD1 or TRBD2 (6 bases each). Germline V gene sequence: CDR1 SGHNT, CDR2 YYREEE (reference sequence). CDR3 length: 15 amino acids.

This clonotype was seen at least ten times. V usage is TRBV12-3 or TRBV12-4 and J usage is TRBJ2-5; D might be TRBD2 (6 bases). There are 13 residues in the CDR3. V gave up 4 bases and J gave up 5 bases, with 11 bases separating them. For the CDR3, the DNA is TGTGCCAGCAGTTCGACTAGGTTCGAGACCCAGTACTTC. Translation: CASSSTRFETQYF.

This clonotype was detected ten times or more. The chain combines TRBV4-1 with TRBJ1-1; D remains ambiguous. The CDR3 has 14 residues. V gave up 10 bases and J gave up 0 bases, with 15 bases separating them. Per germline, CDR1 MGHRA and CDR2 YSYEKL. CDR3 nucleotides: TGCGCCACCTCCCCAGGCACTTTGAACACTGAAGCTTTCTTT. Its translation: CATSPGTLNTEAFF.

The sample holds one count of this clonotype. A far larger clone is one base from this, pointing to a likely read error. The rearrangement uses TRBV7-3 and TRBJ2-7; D may be TRBD2 (5 bases). The CDR3 has 17 residues. Germline values: CDR1 SGHTA, CDR2 FQGTGA. Trimming removed 4 bases from V and 3 bases from J, with 22 bases in between. The CDR3 nucleotides read TGTGCCAGCAGCTACGACCCGCTGCGCGGGTACAACTACGAGCAGTACTTC. This sequence encodes CASSYDPLRGYNYEQYF.

This clonotype is a singleton in its sample. The CDR3 region is CAWYGETERDEQFF. For the CDR3, the DNA is TGTGCCTGGTATGGAGAGACAGAGAGGGATGAGCAGTTCTTC. This chain joins TRBV30 and TRBJ2-1; D tentatively reads TRBD1 or TRBD2 (5 bases each). The CDR3 runs to 14 residues. Germline values: CDR1 GTSNPN, CDR2 SVGIG (reference sequence). V was trimmed by 5 bases and J by 8 bases, leaving 19 bases between them.

This clonotype came up many times. The chain is built from TRBV20-1 and TRBJ1-2, with a weak D call TRBD1 (5 bases). This CDR3 region has 13 residues. Germline CDR1 and CDR2: DFQATT and SNEGSKA (reference sequence). Trimming took off 3 bases at V and 3 bases at J, with 11 bases between the two ends. This CDR3 is CSAREGSDYGYTF. The CDR3 DNA follows: TGCAGTGCTAGGGAGGGGAGCGACTATGGCTACACCTTC.

This clonotype occurred many times. The rearrangement uses TRBV12-3 or TRBV12-4 and TRBJ2-3; D possibly corresponds to TRBD2 (6 bases). The CDR3 contains 15 residues. V was pared by 8 bases and J by 0 bases, with 15 bases between. CDR3 protein: CASGQGGISTDTQYF. CDR3 coding DNA: TGTGCCAGCGGGCAGGGAGGTATCAGCACAGATACGCAGTATTTT.

For this clonotype: A far larger clone is one base from this, pointing to a likely read error. V and J are TRBV6-4 and TRBJ1-1; TRBD1 aligns across 8 bases. The junction had 5 bases not matched to a gene; V was cut back by 7 bases and J by 4 bases. The germline CDR1 and CDR2 sequences are MRHNA and SNTAGT. This CDR3 spans 13 amino acids. In nucleotides, the CDR3 is TGTGCCAGCATCCTAGACAGGGGCACTGAAGCTTTCTTT. Amino acid sequence: CASILDRGTEAFF.

About this clonotype: Since a much larger clone is just one base distant, this may be a read error. This sequence joins TRBV7-8 and TRBJ1-1; D is possibly TRBD1 (6 bases). The CDR3 length is 15 residues. Germline CDR1 and CDR2: SGHVS and FQNEAQ. CDR3 nucleotides: TGTGCCAGCAGCTGTGGGACACATGAAAACACTGAAACTTTCTTT. Its translation: CASSCGTHENTETFF.

The chain couples TRBV6-1 to TRBJ2-7, with 12 nucleotides matching TRBD2. The junction had 4 bases not matched to a gene; V was cut back by 6 bases and J by 7 bases. CDR1 is MNHNS, CDR2 SASEGT, per germline. The CDR3 length is 13 residues. CDR3 sequence: CASRGLAGPEQYF. CDR3 nucleotide sequence: TGTGCCAGCAGGGGACTAGCGGGTCCAGAGCAGTACTTC.

The chain couples TRBV12-3 or TRBV12-4 to TRBJ2-5; 8 nucleotides match TRBD1. This CDR3 contains 13 residues. V lost 6 bases to trimming and J lost 2 bases; unmatched junction nucleotides: 2. CDR3 loop: CASRGTGQETQYF. The CDR3 DNA follows: TGTGCCAGCAGGGGGACAGGTCAAGAGACCCAGTACTTC.

This clonotype appeared many times. This chain uses TRBV30 with TRBJ1-6; D remains ambiguous. Germline V gives CDR1 GTSNPN, CDR2 SVGIG (reference sequence). V lost 0 bases to trimming and J lost 3 bases, with 9 bases between them. The length of the CDR3 is 15 residues. For the CDR3, the DNA is TGTGCCTGGAGTGTTGGTCCTAACTATAATTCACCCCTCCACTTT. This gives the protein CAWSVGPNYNSPLHF.

This clonotype was seen ten or more times. The chain uses TRBV20-1 and TRBJ2-1, with D maybe TRBD2 (5 bases). Germline V gene data show CDR1 as DFQATT and CDR2 as SNEGSKA (reference sequence). The germline V and J ends were trimmed by 8 bases and 0 bases, with 14 bases remaining between them. This CDR3 has 14 amino acids. CDR3 DNA: TGCAGTCCCAAGGACTTCAGCTCCTACAATGAGCAGTTCTTC. As protein: CSPKDFSSYNEQFF.

The V and J genes are TRBV20-1 and TRBJ2-7, with D possibly TRBD2 on 6 matching bases. This CDR3 spans 15 amino acids. Trimming removed 0 bases at V and 10 bases at J, with 22 bases between. Germline CDR1 and CDR2: DFQATT and SNEGSKA (reference sequence). The CDR3 nucleotides are TGCAGTGCTAGAGATTTGGCGGGGTTGATCCCGGGCCAGTACTTC. It translates to CSARDLAGLIPGQYF.

This clonotype showed up many times. This sequence joins TRBV7-9 and TRBJ2-5; D is uncertain. This CDR3 comprises 13 residues. Germline CDR1 reads SEHNR; CDR2 reads FQNEAQ (reference sequence). Trimming took off 0 bases at V and 5 bases at J, with 7 bases between the two ends. CDR3 loop: CASSLATWETQYF. CDR3 coding DNA: TGTGCCAGCAGCTTAGCGACCTGGGAGACCCAGTACTTC.

This clonotype was seen once. A read error is the likely source, as a far larger clone sits one nucleotide away. This chain connects TRBV28 to TRBJ1-5, with 7 bases fitting TRBD1. CDR3 length equals 15 residues. Germline V gives CDR1 MDHEN, CDR2 SYDVKM. The CDR3 bases are TGTGCCAGCAGTTTTGAGGGGGCTCGCAATCAGCTCCAGCATTTT. This translates into CASSFEGARNQLQHF.

This clonotype is medium-sized by share. This chain uses TRBV6-5 with TRBJ1-3, with D possibly matching TRBD1 (5 bases). Germline CDR1 is MNHEY and CDR2 is SVGAGI. Trimming took off 0 bases at V and 0 bases at J, with 18 bases between the two ends. The CDR3 totals 19 residues. As DNA, the CDR3 is TGTGCCAGCAGTTACTCGGGCGGGGGACGGCGGTTCTCTGGAAACACCATATATTTT. Protein sequence: CASSYSGGGRRFSGNTIYF.

Note on this clonotype: One base away lies a much larger clone, so this may be a sequencing read error. The V call is TRBV28, the J call TRBJ2-1; TRBD1 matches 10 bases. This CDR3 spans 15 amino acids. The germline CDR1 and CDR2 sequences are MDHEN and SYDVKM. Trimming at V came to 11 bases and at J to 6 bases, leaving 13 bases not matched to a gene. CDR3 nucleotide sequence: TGTGCCGGCGCACCGGGACAGGGGTTTTTCAATGAGCAGTTCTTC. Its translation: CAGAPGQGFFNEQFF.

The V and J genes are TRBV2 and TRBJ2-2; 7 bases line up with TRBD2. The CDR3 consists of 15 residues. V shed 4 bases, J shed 4 bases, and the junction held 6 bases outside the gene matches. CDR1 is SNHLY, CDR2 FYNNEI, per germline. The CDR3 sequence: CASSGAGLVTGELFF. As DNA, the CDR3 is TGTGCCAGCAGTGGAGCGGGACTCGTCACCGGGGAGCTGTTTTTT.

This rearrangement joins TRBV20-1 to TRBJ1-5; D not resolved. This CDR3 is built from 14 residues. The V end lost 6 bases, the J end lost 0 bases, and 12 bases lay between the germline ends. Germline V gene data show CDR1 as DFQATT and CDR2 as SNEGSKA (reference sequence). As DNA, the CDR3 is TGCAGTGCAAGTACATTGTATAGCAATCAGCCCCAGCATTTT. Translated, it gives CSASTLYSNQPQHF.

This clonotype ranks as medium-sized. The gene calls are TRBV5-1 and TRBJ1-2, with D possibly being TRBD1 (6 bases). Germline CDR1 and CDR2: SGHRS and YFSETQ. The CDR3 extends over 18 amino acids. V was shortened by 2 bases and J by 3 bases, with 23 bases between the two germline ends. The CDR3 DNA reads as TGCGCCAGCAGCTTCCCCCCGAACCCGGGACAAGAGGACTATGGCTACACCTTC. It codes for CASSFPPNPGQEDYGYTF.

This clonotype occurred many times. V usage is TRBV3-1 and J usage is TRBJ2-3; 11 bases are shared with TRBD1. Looked up from germline, CDR1 is LGHDT and CDR2 is YNNKEL (reference sequence). CDR3 size: 15 residues. The V gene end was trimmed by 4 bases and the J gene end by 5 bases; junction bases not matched to a gene: 5. CDR3 sequence (DNA): TGTGCCAGCAGCCCTCGGACAGGGGGCATAGATACGCAGTATTTT. Translated: CASSPRTGGIDTQYF.

This chain joins TRBV5-1 and TRBJ1-5; D perhaps matches TRBD1 (6 bases). Germline-derived CDR1 and CDR2 are SGHRS and YFSETQ. V lost 4 bases and J lost 7, with 18 bases in between. The CDR3 is 15 residues long. CDR3 DNA sequence: TGCGCCAGCAGCCAAAACAGGGTTAGCGGGCAGCCCCAGCATTTT. Its protein product is CASSQNRVSGQPQHF.

This chain uses TRBV6-8 with TRBJ1-6; D remains ambiguous. The CDR3 has 12 residues. The germline gives CDR1 MNHGY, CDR2 SAAAGT. With 2 bases removed from V and 8 bases from J, the gap between germline ends came to 4 bases. CDR3 DNA sequence: TGTGCCAGCAGTTACACACATTCACCCCTCCACTTT. As protein: CASSYTHSPLHF.

This clonotype was seen ten or more times. The chain employs TRBV11-2 and TRBJ2-7, with a tentative D call TRBD2 (6 bases). There are 12 residues in the CDR3. Germline lookup yields CDR1 SGHAT and CDR2 FQNNGV. Trimming took 1 base from V and 6 from J, leaving 7 bases between them. This CDR3 is CASSLGGVEQYF. The CDR3 region has the DNA TGTGCCAGCAGCTTAGGGGGGGTCGAGCAGTACTTC.